The entry below describes one TCR beta chain. The target antigen is unknown. Every donor was a healthy person donating bone marrow. Amplification used 60 Vbeta primers and 13 Jbeta primers. Sequencing used immunoSEQ multiplex PCR; TCRdb keeps in-frame clones, though not all of them. The sample includes some 130,000 clones, roughly three quarters of them seen just once. The CDR3 has 16 amino acids. The V gene lost 5 bases and the J gene lost 5 bases, with 20 bases spanning the gap. The germline CDR1 and CDR2 sequences are MNHEY and SMNVEV (reference sequence). The sample is drawn from a study of cytomegalovirus exposure and HLA in healthy donors. General study points: Common viral pathogens were later found to be apparently linked to several of the most significant clusters. Rare TCR sequences predominated, though certain public TCRs were found in many donors.

Sequenced material: PBMCs. This TCR was recovered from a young man in good health and CMV-seronegative. V gene TRBV27 combines with J gene TRBJ2-3; TRBD1 is a possible D gene (5 bases). The CDR3 bases are TGTGCCAGCAGTGGCCAGACCAAGGGGCATAGAGATACGCAGTATTTT. It yields the protein CASSGQTKGHRDTQYF.